Sequencing of this T cell receptor beta chain was carried out in a study of shared clonotypes between healthy human individuals. This CDR3 region has 13 residues. Germline lookup yields CDR1 SQVTM and CDR2 ANQGSEA. V gave up 4 bases and J gave up 0 bases; unmatched junction bases: 2. Here immunoSEQ multiplex PCR was the method, and the copy in TCRdb shows in-frame clones only, minus some. The sample gives about 1.4 million clones, over 95% of which show up once; 0.95% to 1.5% is in the top ten. The V and J genes are TRBV29-1 and TRBJ2-7, with 8 bases identical to TRBD2. This clonotype was sampled from a man aged 25-45 years in good health. The sequencing input was naive CD4+ T cells sorted from blood. Subset of the sample: CD45RA+ positively selected. The CDR3 spells CSVGAGGSYEQYF. For the CDR3, the DNA is TGCAGCGTTGGGGCGGGAGGCTCCTACGAGCAGTACTTC.